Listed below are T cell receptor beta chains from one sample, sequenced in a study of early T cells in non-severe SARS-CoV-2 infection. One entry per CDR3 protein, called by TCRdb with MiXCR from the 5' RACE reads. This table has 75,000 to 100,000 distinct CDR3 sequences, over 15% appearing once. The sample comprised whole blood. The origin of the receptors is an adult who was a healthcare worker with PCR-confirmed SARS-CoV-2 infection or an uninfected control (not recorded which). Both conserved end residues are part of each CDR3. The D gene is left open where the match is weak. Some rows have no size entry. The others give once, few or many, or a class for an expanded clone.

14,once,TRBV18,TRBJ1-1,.,CASSPLDLNTEAFF,TGTGCCAGCTCACCTTTGGACCTGAACACTGAAGCTTTCTTT
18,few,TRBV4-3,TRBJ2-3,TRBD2,CASSQGSGSHTSTDTQYF,TGCGCCAGCAGCCAAGGAAGCGGGAGCCACACTAGCACAGATACGCAGTATTTT
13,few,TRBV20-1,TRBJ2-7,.,CSAREDISYEQYF,TGCAGTGCTAGAGAAGACATCTCCTACGAGCAGTACTTC
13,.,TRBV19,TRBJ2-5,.,CATSGFGGETQYF,TGTGCCACGTCCGGCTTTGGGGGCGAGACCCAGTACTTC
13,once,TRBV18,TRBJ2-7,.,CASSPPFSYEQYF,TGTGCCAGCTCACCACCTTTCTCCTACGAGCAGTACTTC
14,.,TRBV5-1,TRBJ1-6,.,CASSLGQVVSPLHF,TGCGCCAGCAGCTTGGGACAGGTGGTGTCACCCCTCCACTTT
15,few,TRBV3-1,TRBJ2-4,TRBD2,CASSLAGVDKNIQYF,TGTGCCAGCTCCCTAGCGGGAGTTGACAAAAACATTCAGTACTTC
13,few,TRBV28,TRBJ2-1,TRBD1,CATKTGGTDEQFF,TGTGCCACCAAGACAGGGGGCACGGATGAGCAGTTCTTC
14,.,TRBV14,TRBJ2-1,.,CASSQKTSYNEQFF,TGTGCCAGCAGCCAAAAGACAAGCTACAATGAGCAGTTCTTC
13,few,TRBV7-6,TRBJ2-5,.,CASSSLLRETQYF,TGTGCCAGCAGCTCCCTGTTGAGGGAGACCCAGTACTTC
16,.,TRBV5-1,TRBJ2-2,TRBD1,CASSAITGTGPGELFF,TGCGCCAGCAGCGCAATTACCGGGACAGGGCCCGGGGAGCTGTTTTTT
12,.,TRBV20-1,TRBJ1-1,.,CSATRVRTEAFF,TGCAGTGCTACGAGGGTGCGCACTGAAGCTTTCTTT
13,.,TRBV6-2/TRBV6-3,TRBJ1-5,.,CASSYWGRQPQHF,TGTGCCAGCAGTTACTGGGGACGCCAGCCCCAGCATTTT
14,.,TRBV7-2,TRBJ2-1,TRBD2,CASSLTGGHNEQFF,TGTGCCAGCAGCTTAACGGGAGGGCATAATGAGCAGTTCTTC
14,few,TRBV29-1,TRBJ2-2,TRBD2,CSVVSGAVTGELFF,TGCAGCGTTGTTAGCGGGGCGGTCACCGGGGAGCTGTTTTTT
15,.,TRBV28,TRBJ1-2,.,CASSLASSGEDGYTF,TGTGCCAGCAGTTTAGCCTCTTCAGGAGAGGATGGCTACACCTTC
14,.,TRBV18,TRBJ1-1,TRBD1,CASSQQGRETEAFF,TGTGCCAGCTCACAACAGGGGAGAGAAACTGAAGCTTTCTTT
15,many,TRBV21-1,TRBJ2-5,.,CASSKASQYQETQYF,TGTGCCAGCAGCAAAGCGAGCCAGTACCAAGAGACCCAGTACTTC
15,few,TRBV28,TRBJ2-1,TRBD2,CASSTRRLADNEQFF,TGTGCCAGCAGCACACGACGACTAGCGGACAATGAGCAGTTCTTC
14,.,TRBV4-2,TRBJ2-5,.,CASSQAGAGETQYF,TGTGCCAGCAGCCAAGCGGGGGCCGGAGAGACCCAGTACTTC
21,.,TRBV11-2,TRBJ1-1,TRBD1,CASSLFTGQGMAIFMNTEAFF,TGTGCCAGCAGCTTATTTACGGGACAGGGCATGGCGATCTTTATGAACACTGAAGCTTTCTTT
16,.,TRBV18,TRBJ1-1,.,CASSPPTRKSYTEAFF,TGTGCCAGCTCACCCCCCACTCGAAAGTCATACACTGAAGCTTTCTTT
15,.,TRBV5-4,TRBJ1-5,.,CASSPGLGGNQPQHF,TGTGCCAGCAGCCCAGGGTTGGGGGGCAATCAGCCCCAGCATTTT
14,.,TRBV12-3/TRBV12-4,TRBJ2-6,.,CASITYDGANVLTF,TGTGCCAGCATAACCTATGATGGGGCCAACGTCCTGACTTTC
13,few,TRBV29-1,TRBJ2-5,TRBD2,CSVFTSGQETQYF,TGCAGCGTCTTCACTAGCGGCCAAGAGACCCAGTACTTC
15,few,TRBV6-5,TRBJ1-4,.,CASRAGLRGDKKLFF,TGTGCCAGCAGGGCGGGACTCCGAGGGGATAAAAAACTGTTTTTT
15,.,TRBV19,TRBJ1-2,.,CASSIHDTSNYGYTF,TGTGCCAGTAGTATTCACGACACATCTAACTATGGCTACACCTTC
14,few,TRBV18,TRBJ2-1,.,CASSPRWETAEQFF,TGTGCCAGCTCACCACGGTGGGAGACGGCTGAGCAGTTCTTC
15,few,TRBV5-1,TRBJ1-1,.,CASSLDRPGNTEAFF,TGCGCCAGCAGCTTGGATCGGCCGGGTAACACTGAAGCTTTCTTT
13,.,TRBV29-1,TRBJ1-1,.,CSVLTGRHTEAFF,TGCAGCGTTCTCACCGGGAGGCACACTGAAGCTTTCTTT
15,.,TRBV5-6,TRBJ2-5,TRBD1,CASSLTQGTQETQYF,TGTGCCAGCAGCTTGACACAGGGGACCCAAGAGACCCAGTACTTC
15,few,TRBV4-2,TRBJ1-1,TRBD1,CASSHPGQGFPEAFF,TGTGCCAGCAGCCACCCGGGACAGGGTTTCCCTGAAGCTTTCTTT
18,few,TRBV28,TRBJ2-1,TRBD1,CASSFRTDRGYSYNEQFF,TGTGCCAGCAGTTTTCGAACTGACAGGGGTTACTCCTACAATGAGCAGTTCTTC
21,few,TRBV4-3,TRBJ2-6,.,CASSRIDRGIPHDSGANVLTF,TGCGCCAGCAGCCGAATTGATAGGGGGATCCCTCATGACTCTGGGGCCAACGTCCTGACTTTC
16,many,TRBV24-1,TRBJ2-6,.,CATSDSGVGGANVLTF,TGTGCCACCAGTGATTCCGGGGTTGGTGGGGCCAACGTCCTGACTTTC
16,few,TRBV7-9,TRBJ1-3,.,CASSLSSRNSGNTIYF,TGTGCCAGCAGCTTATCCAGCCGAAACTCTGGAAACACCATATATTTT
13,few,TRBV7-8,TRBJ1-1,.,CASSPQGYTEAFF,TGTGCCAGCAGCCCCCAGGGGTACACTGAAGCTTTCTTT
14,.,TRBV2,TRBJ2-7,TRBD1,CASSDGTDDYEQYF,TGTGCCAGCAGTGACGGGACAGACGACTACGAGCAGTACTTC
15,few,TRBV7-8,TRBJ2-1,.,CASRHVGGYYNEQFF,TGTGCCAGCAGGCACGTTGGAGGCTACTACAATGAGCAGTTCTTC
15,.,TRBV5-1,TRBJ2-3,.,CASSLGGSRTDTQYF,TGCGCCAGCAGCTTGGGGGGGAGTCGCACAGATACGCAGTATTTT
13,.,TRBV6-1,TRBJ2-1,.,CASSGIRFNEQFF,TGTGCCAGCAGTGGAATCAGGTTCAATGAGCAGTTCTTC
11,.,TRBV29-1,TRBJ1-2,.,CSAELGYGYTF,TGCAGCGCCGAATTGGGCTATGGCTACACCTTC
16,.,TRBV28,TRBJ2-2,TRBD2,CASSLLAGGPGGELFF,TGTGCCAGCAGTTTACTAGCGGGAGGGCCCGGCGGGGAGCTGTTTTTT
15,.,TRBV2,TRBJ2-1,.,CASSDPAGPYNEQFF,TGTGCCAGCAGTGATCCCGCGGGGCCCTACAATGAGCAGTTCTTC
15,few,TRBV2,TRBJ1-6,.,CASCYRDPYNSPLHF,TGTGCCAGCTGCTACCGGGACCCATATAATTCACCCCTCCACTTT
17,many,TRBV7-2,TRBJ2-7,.,CASSRSGGSKSSYEQYF,TGTGCCAGCAGCCGATCAGGGGGGAGCAAAAGCTCCTACGAGCAGTACTTC
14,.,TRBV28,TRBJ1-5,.,CASSFGRNNQPQHF,TGTGCCAGCAGTTTCGGACGGAACAATCAGCCCCAGCATTTT
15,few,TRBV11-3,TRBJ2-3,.,CASSLKGGPTDTQYF,TGTGCCAGCAGCTTAAAAGGGGGACCCACAGATACGCAGTATTTT
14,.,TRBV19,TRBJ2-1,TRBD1,CASSTGTGGNEQFF,TGTGCCAGTAGCACCGGGACAGGGGGCAATGAGCAGTTCTTC
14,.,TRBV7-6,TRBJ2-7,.,CANSPPGGGGGQYF,TGTGCCAACAGCCCCCCGGGAGGAGGGGGCGGGCAGTACTTC
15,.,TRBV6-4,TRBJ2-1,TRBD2,CASSALDSGSYEQFF,TGTGCCAGCAGTGCCTTGGATAGCGGGAGTTATGAGCAGTTCTTC
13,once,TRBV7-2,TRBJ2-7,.,CASSLVTRWEQYF,TGTGCCAGCAGCTTAGTTACCCGCTGGGAGCAGTACTTC
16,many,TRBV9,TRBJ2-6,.,CASRTEEGPGANVLTF,TGTGCCAGCAGAACAGAGGAGGGGCCTGGGGCCAACGTCCTGACTTTC
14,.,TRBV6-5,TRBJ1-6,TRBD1,CASSYVGQGSPLHF,TGTGCCAGCAGTTACGTGGGACAGGGGTCACCCCTCCACTTT
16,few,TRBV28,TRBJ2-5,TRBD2,CASSRTSVIKKETQYF,TGTGCCAGCAGTCGGACTAGCGTGATAAAAAAGGAGACCCAGTACTTC
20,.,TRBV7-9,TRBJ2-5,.,CASSLAALQGKLTSQETQYF,TGTGCCAGCAGCTTAGCGGCCTTACAGGGGAAGCTGACTAGCCAAGAGACCCAGTACTTC